The text below deals with one TCR beta chain. CDR3 length: 18 amino acids. Per germline, CDR1 SGHDT and CDR2 YYEEEE. Trimming removed 2 bases from V and 3 bases from J, with 21 bases in between. TCRdb used MiXCR to reprocess the 5' RACE reads, holding one entry per CDR3 protein. The data contain about 52,000 distinct CDR3 sequences, more than 6.5% of them singletons. The data belong to a study of T cells after yellow fever vaccination. Study results and limitations: Weaker, the secondary response peaked sooner, at day 5 versus 15. Once the booster was given, most primary-vaccination clones reappeared, at about 96% for CD4 and roughly 86% for CD8.

Here the sequenced sample was CD8+ T cells not binding an NS4B(214-222) dextramer, sorted from PBMCs, taken around 45 days after the first yellow fever vaccination. The origin of this receptor is a young man who received the YFV17D yellow fever vaccine. This chain links TRBV5-6 with TRBJ1-5, with D uncertain. The CDR3 loop is CASSLTVRQSGTNQPQHF. CDR3 DNA: TGTGCCAGCAGCTTAACGGTGAGGCAGTCTGGCACCAATCAGCCCCAGCATTTT. Together with reference TRBV5-6 and TRBJ1-5, the CDR3 gives the full variable domain: DAGVTQSPTHLIKTRGQQVTLRCSPKSGHDTVSWYQQALGQGPQFIFQYYEEEERQRGNFPDRFSGHQFPNYSSELNVNALLLGDSALYLCASSLTVRQSGTNQPQHFGDGTRLSIL.